The 13 T cell receptor beta chains given below trace back to one sample, sequenced in a study of beta chain features in type 1 diabetes. The study's findings and limits: In all four CD4+ subsets, TCRB CDR3 length was significantly, moderately reduced in type 1 diabetes.

The entirety of the isolated RNA underwent reverse transcription, so expressed TCRB transcripts were sequenced. The repertoire was sequenced with immunoSEQ multiplex PCR; TCRdb's copy has only in-frame clones and lacks some. In the table there are around 250,000 clones, 13% to 15% of which are singletons. Their antigens are not known. The sequenced material came from naive CD4+ T cells from blood. All receptors derive from a young man with type 1 diabetes.

The chain uses TRBV5-1 and TRBJ1-4; no clear D gene. CDR3 length: 14 residues. V shed 4 bases and J shed 0 bases, with 7 bases lying between them. Germline V CDR1 and CDR2: SGHRS, YFSETQ. Here the CDR3 reads CASSQEATNEKLFF. CDR3 DNA sequence: TGCGCCAGCAGCCAGGAAGCAACTAATGAAAAACTGTTTTTT.

The gene calls are TRBV10-3 and TRBJ2-7, with TRBD1 matching over 9 bases. The CDR3 spans 13 residues. V lost 10 bases to trimming and J lost 5 bases; unmatched junction nucleotides: 9. Germline CDR1 and CDR2: ENHRY and SYGVKD. The CDR3 protein is CATTGQGTHEQYF. The CDR3 nucleotides are TGTGCCACTACGGGACAGGGTACGCACGAGCAGTACTTC.

This clone was detected only a few times. CDR3 in amino acids: CASRPGTGGYEQYF. As DNA, the CDR3 is TGCGCCAGCAGACCCGGGACAGGGGGCTACGAGCAGTACTTC. This rearrangement joins TRBV5-1 to TRBJ2-7; TRBD1 matches at 11 bases. The CDR3 has 14 amino acids. Germline CDR1 SGHRS, CDR2 YFSETQ. Losses at the gene ends were 5 bases for V and 3 bases for J; bases not matched to a gene: 4.

The rearrangement joins TRBV6-1 to TRBJ2-1; 7 bases line up with TRBD2. The CDR3 spans 15 residues. Trimming at V came to 2 bases and at J to 15 bases, leaving 16 bases not matched to a gene. CDR1 MNHNS and CDR2 SASEGT come from the germline V gene. The CDR3: CASSENPSGPPLAFF. The CDR3, as DNA: TGTGCCAGCAGTGAAAACCCTAGCGGTCCACCCCTGGCGTTCTTC.

This clone came up a few times. The chain uses TRBV11-2 and TRBJ2-5; D not certain. The V and J ends lost 5 bases and 2 bases respectively, with 9 bases between them. CDR3 length: 13 amino acids. Germline CDR1 and CDR2: SGHAT and FQNNGV. Here the CDR3 reads CASSLGGQETQYF. The CDR3 region has the DNA TGTGCCAGCAGCCTAGGCGGACAAGAGACCCAGTACTTC.

The chain is built from TRBV7-2 and TRBJ1-5, with D unclear. Trimming pared 0 bases from V and 3 bases from J, leaving 6 bases between. CDR1 is SGHTA, CDR2 FQGNSA, per germline. The CDR3 length is 14 residues. The CDR3 loop reads CASSLASYNQPQHF. CDR3 nucleotide sequence: TGTGCCAGCAGCTTAGCCAGTTACAATCAGCCCCAGCATTTT.

The J gene is TRBJ2-7, the V gene TRBV10-3; D possibly corresponds to TRBD2 (6 bases). The CDR3 is 12 residues long. The germline V gene has CDR1 ENHRY and CDR2 SYGVKD. Trimming stripped 10 bases from V and 2 bases from J, with 12 bases between. DNA of the CDR3: TGTGCCACCGGAGGGCTGACCTACGAGCAGTACTTC. Translated: CATGGLTYEQYF.

This clone was detected a few times. This rearrangement joins TRBV9 to TRBJ2-1; D perhaps matches TRBD2 (6 bases). Germline-derived CDR1 and CDR2 are SGDLS and YYNGEE. The V and J ends lost 3 bases and 10 bases respectively, with 20 bases between them. The CDR3 consists of 15 residues. The CDR3 is CASSAGGTELREQFF. CDR3 nucleotide sequence: TGTGCCAGCAGCGCCGGAGGGACTGAGCTACGAGAGCAGTTCTTC.

This chain connects TRBV28 to TRBJ2-5, with D possibly TRBD1 on 5 matching bases. The CDR3 has 15 amino acids. Germline CDR1 reads MDHEN; CDR2 reads SYDVKM. The germline V and J ends were trimmed by 5 bases and 3 bases, with 16 bases remaining between them. This CDR3 is CASSAAGQSKETQYF. CDR3 bases: TGTGCCAGCAGTGCTGCAGGACAATCGAAAGAGACCCAGTACTTC.

The genes are TRBV28 and TRBJ2-7, with a possible D match to TRBD2 (6 bases). This CDR3 has 15 residues. Germline-derived CDR1 and CDR2 are MDHEN and SYDVKM. V was clipped by 5 bases and J by 1 base, with 15 bases between them. CDR3 residues: CASSPSLGRSYEQYF. CDR3 nucleotides: TGTGCCAGCAGTCCCAGTCTAGGGAGGTCCTACGAGCAGTACTTC.

The V call is TRBV9, the J call TRBJ1-5, with D maybe TRBD1 (5 bases). Germline V gene lookup returns CDR1 SGDLS and CDR2 YYNGEE. Between the trimmed V and J ends, which lost 3 bases and 7 bases, there was a span of 11 bases. The CDR3 totals 13 residues. CDR3 nucleotides: TGTGCCAGCAGCGCCCAGGGTGGACAGCCCCAGCATTTT. Amino acid sequence: CASSAQGGQPQHF.

This rearrangement joins TRBV27 to TRBJ1-5; TRBD1 aligns across 11 bases. V dropped 4 bases and J dropped 7; count of bases not matched to a gene: 9. The CDR3 runs 16 residues. From germline, CDR1 is MNHEY and CDR2 SMNVEV (reference sequence). CDR3 bases: TGTGCCAGCAGTTGGGCAGGGACAGGGGGGAAACAGCCCCAGCATTTT. Translated, it gives CASSWAGTGGKQPQHF.

This clone was seen more than once but under ten times. The V gene is TRBV9, the J gene TRBJ1-1; D ambiguous. The CDR3 extends over 13 amino acids. V was cut by 3 bases and J by 0 bases, with 6 bases left in between. The germline CDR1 and CDR2 sequences are SGDLS and YYNGEE. The CDR3 loop reads CASSAPVNTEAFF. DNA of the CDR3: TGTGCCAGCAGCGCTCCAGTGAACACTGAAGCTTTCTTT.